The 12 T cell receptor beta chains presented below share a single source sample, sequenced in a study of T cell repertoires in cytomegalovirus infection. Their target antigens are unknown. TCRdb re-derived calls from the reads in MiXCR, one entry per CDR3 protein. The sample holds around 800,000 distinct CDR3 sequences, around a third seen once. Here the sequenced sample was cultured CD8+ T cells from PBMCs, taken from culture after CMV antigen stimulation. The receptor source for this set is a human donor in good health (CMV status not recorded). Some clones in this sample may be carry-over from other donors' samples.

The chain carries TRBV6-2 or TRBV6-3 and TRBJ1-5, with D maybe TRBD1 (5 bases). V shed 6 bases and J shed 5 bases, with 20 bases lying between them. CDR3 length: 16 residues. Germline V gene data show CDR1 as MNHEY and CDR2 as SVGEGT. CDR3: CASSSPLTQGHQPQHF. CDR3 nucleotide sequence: TGTGCCAGCAGCTCCCCACTGACTCAGGGTCATCAGCCCCAGCATTTT.

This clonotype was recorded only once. The CDR3 nucleotides read TGTGCCAGCAGCTTCAGAAAAGTAGGGGGCACAGATACGCAGTATTTT. As protein: CASSFRKVGGTDTQYF. This sequence joins TRBV11-2 and TRBJ2-3; D possibly corresponds to TRBD1 (5 bases). V gave up 3 bases and J gave up 1 base, with 14 bases separating them. CDR3 length: 16 residues. Germline V lookup: CDR1 SGHAT, CDR2 FQNNGV.

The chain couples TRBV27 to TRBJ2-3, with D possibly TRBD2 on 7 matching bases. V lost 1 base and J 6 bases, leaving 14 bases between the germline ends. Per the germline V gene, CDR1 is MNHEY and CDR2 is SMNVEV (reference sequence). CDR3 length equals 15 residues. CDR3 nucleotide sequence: TGTGCCAGCAGTTTATGGGCGGGGGCGGGGGATACGCAGTATTTT. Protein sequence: CASSLWAGAGDTQYF.

CDR3 nucleotides: TGTGCCAGCACCCAGGGAAAGCATGGCTACACCTTC. Amino acids: CASTQGKHGYTF. The chain is built from TRBV6-6 and TRBJ1-2; TRBD1 might be the D (5 bases). Germline CDR1 reads MNHNY; CDR2 reads SVGAGI (reference sequence). Trimming cost V 7 bases and J 6 bases, with 12 bases left between them. This CDR3 has 12 residues.

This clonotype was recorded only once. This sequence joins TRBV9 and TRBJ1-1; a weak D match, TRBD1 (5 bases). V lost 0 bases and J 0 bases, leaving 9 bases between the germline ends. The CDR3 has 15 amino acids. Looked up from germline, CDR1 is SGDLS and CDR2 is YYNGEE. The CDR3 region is CASSVAWGLNTEAFF. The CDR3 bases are TGTGCCAGCAGCGTAGCTTGGGGCTTGAACACTGAAGCTTTCTTT.

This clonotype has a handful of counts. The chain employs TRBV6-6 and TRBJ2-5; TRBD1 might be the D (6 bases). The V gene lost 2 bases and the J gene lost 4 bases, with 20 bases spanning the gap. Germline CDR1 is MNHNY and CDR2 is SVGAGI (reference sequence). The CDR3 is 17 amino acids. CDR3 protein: CASSYPATGNERETQYF. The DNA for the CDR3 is TGTGCCAGCAGTTACCCCGCGACAGGAAACGAAAGAGAGACCCAGTACTTC.

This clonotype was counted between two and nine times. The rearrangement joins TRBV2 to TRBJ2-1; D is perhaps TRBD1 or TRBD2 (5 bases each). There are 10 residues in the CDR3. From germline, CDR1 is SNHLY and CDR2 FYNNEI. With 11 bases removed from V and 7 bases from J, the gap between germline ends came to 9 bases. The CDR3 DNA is TGTGCCTCGTGGGGGAATGAGCAGTTCTTC. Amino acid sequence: CASWGNEQFF.

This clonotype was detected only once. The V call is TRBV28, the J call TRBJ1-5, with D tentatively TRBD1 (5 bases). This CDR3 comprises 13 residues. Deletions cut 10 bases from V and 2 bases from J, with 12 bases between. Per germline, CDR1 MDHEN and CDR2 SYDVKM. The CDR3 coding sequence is TGTGCCACCGGGGCCCAAGGCAATCAGCCCCAGCATTTT. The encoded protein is CATGAQGNQPQHF.

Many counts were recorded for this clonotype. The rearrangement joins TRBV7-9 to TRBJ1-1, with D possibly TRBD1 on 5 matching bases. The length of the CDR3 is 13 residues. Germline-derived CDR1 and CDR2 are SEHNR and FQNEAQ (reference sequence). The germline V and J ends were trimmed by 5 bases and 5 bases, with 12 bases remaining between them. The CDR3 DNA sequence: TGTGCCAGCAGCCCAAAAGGGGATACTGAAGCTTTCTTT. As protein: CASSPKGDTEAFF.

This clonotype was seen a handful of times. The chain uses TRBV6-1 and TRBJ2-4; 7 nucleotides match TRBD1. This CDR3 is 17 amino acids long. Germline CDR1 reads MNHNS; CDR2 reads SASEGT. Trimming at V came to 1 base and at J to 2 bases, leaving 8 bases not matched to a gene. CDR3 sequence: CASSEGVKGASKNIQYF. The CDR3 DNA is TGTGCCAGCAGTGAAGGTGTAAAGGGGGCATCCAAAAACATTCAGTACTTC.

As DNA, the CDR3 is TGTGCCAGCAGCCTAGGCCCCCGACTAGGATTGTACTTC. It encodes CASSLGPRLGLYF. The chain is built from TRBV12-3 or TRBV12-4 and TRBJ2-5, with D tentatively TRBD2 (6 bases). The CDR3 is 13 residues long. Deletions cut 6 bases from V and 13 bases from J, with 21 bases between.

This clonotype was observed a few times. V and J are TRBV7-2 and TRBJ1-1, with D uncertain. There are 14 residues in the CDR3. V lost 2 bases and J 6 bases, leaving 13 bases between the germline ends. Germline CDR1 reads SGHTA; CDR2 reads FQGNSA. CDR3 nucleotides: TGTGCCAGCAGCTTAAGGTGGCAGACCCCTGAAGCTTTCTTT. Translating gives CASSLRWQTPEAFF.